This T cell receptor beta chain was documented in a study of circulating CD8 cells and anti-PD-1 response in melanoma. The QIAseq Immune Repertoire TCR panel built the libraries from roughly 16 ng of total RNA. TCRdb processed the reads anew with MiXCR; each CDR3 protein has one entry. This sample has 250 to 300 distinct CDR3 sequences, with about 9.9% found just once. In germline, CDR1 is SGHTA, CDR2 FQGTGA. Trimming took 2 bases from V and 8 from J, leaving 10 bases between them. The CDR3 spans 14 residues. By share, this clonotype counts as medium-sized. Sorting of live CD3+CD8+TCRalphabeta+ cells by PD-1 and/or TIGIT gave four subsets.

The chain uses TRBV7-3 and TRBJ1-6, with D uncertain. The material was CD8+ T cells from PBMCs, obtained at baseline or after one month of anti-PD-1 therapy (not recorded which). The source is a human donor with melanoma. In DNA form, the CDR3 reads TGTGCCAGCAGCTTAGGAGGGATGTATTCACCCCTCCACTTT. Its protein is CASSLGGMYSPLHF.